The 26 T cell receptor beta chains listed next were all sequenced from one sample in a study of control samples from healthy donors and cancer patients. Produced via immunoSEQ multiplex PCR; TCRdb's table is partial and in-frame only. Here the sample spans about 49,000 clones, just over 85% being singletons. Sample: PBMCs. The receptor set was obtained from a woman aged 45-65 years with lung cancer.

The chain is built from TRBV9 and TRBJ2-5, with D possibly TRBD2 on 7 matching bases. CDR1 SGDLS and CDR2 YYNGEE come from the germline V gene. The ends were cut back, 4 bases at V and 1 base at J, with 17 bases in the middle. This CDR3 has 16 amino acids. The CDR3 DNA is TGTGCCAGCAGCTCTACGGGGGGCCAAGGCCAAGAGACCCAGTACTTC. Translated, it gives CASSSTGGQGQETQYF.

The CDR3 spells CASSLPGAGELFF. The CDR3 nucleotides are TGCGCCAGCAGCTTGCCAGGGGCCGGGGAGCTGTTTTTT. The chain joins TRBV5-1 to TRBJ2-2, with D maybe TRBD1 (6 bases). V lost 1 base, J lost 6 bases, and 7 bases lay in between. There are 13 residues in the CDR3. CDR1 SGHRS and CDR2 YFSETQ come from the germline V gene.

This chain uses TRBV6-2 or TRBV6-3 with TRBJ2-6; the D is unclear. The CDR3 loop spans 16 amino acids. Germline V CDR1 and CDR2: MNHEY, SVGEGT. The V end was cut by 2 bases, the J end by 2 bases, with 10 bases between. DNA for the CDR3: TGTGCCAGCAGTTACGTCCCATCTACTGGGGCCAACGTCCTGACTTTC. Protein sequence: CASSYVPSTGANVLTF.

The gene calls are TRBV7-9 and TRBJ2-7; 8 nucleotides align to TRBD1. The CDR3 has 16 residues. CDR1 is SEHNR, CDR2 FQNEAQ, per germline (reference sequence). J was trimmed by 2 bases and V by 3 bases; bases with no gene match: 9. CDR3 nucleotides: TGTGCCAGCAGCTTGGCGACAGGGGCCGCGACCTACGAGCAGTACTTC. Translating gives CASSLATGAATYEQYF. The full variable domain, rest sourced from reference TRBV7-9 and TRBJ2-7, is DTGVSQNPRHKITKRGQNVTFRCDPISEHNRLYWYRQTLGQGPEFLTYFQNEAQLEKSRLLSDRFSAERPKGSFSTLEIQRTEQGDSAMYLCASSLATGAATYEQYFGPGTRLTVT.

V usage is TRBV5-1 and J usage is TRBJ1-1; no firm D call. Trimming removed 2 bases at V and 3 bases at J, with 8 bases between. CDR1 is SGHRS, CDR2 YFSETQ, per germline. The CDR3 is made up of 13 amino acids. The CDR3 nucleotides read TGCGCCAGCAGCTTAAAAGTTGACACTGAAGCTTTCTTT. This encodes CASSLKVDTEAFF.

This clone was seen only once. The V gene is TRBV6-2 or TRBV6-3, the J gene TRBJ2-7; 7 bases fit TRBD1. Per germline, CDR1 MNHEY and CDR2 SVGEGT. The CDR3 sequence is 15 residues long. Trimming cost V 5 bases and J 3 bases; bases outside gene matches: 10. The CDR3 sequence: CASSVPGQTIYEQYF. The CDR3 bases are TGTGCCAGCAGTGTCCCGGGACAGACGATCTACGAGCAGTACTTC.

This clone was found a few times. The chain has TRBV5-6 and TRBJ1-1; no definite D call. CDR1 is SGHDT, CDR2 YYEEEE, per germline. V gave up 0 bases and J gave up 0 bases, with 6 bases separating them. This CDR3 region has 14 residues. CDR3 sequence (DNA): TGTGCCAGCAGCTTGGTGGAATTGAACACTGAAGCTTTCTTT. Protein sequence: CASSLVELNTEAFF.

This chain connects TRBV6-5 to TRBJ1-4, with 9 bases aligning to TRBD1. Germline V gives CDR1 MNHEY, CDR2 SVGAGI. V lost 6 bases to trimming and J lost 6 bases; unmatched junction nucleotides: 5. This CDR3 contains 14 residues. CDR3 sequence: CASRDTGGDEKLFF. CDR3 sequence (DNA): TGTGCCAGCAGGGACACAGGGGGCGATGAAAAACTGTTTTTT.

The chain is built from TRBV27 and TRBJ2-5; 11 bases are a match to TRBD2. The ends lost 3 bases at V and 3 bases at J; junction bases unmatched: 6. The CDR3 contains 16 residues. Germline assignment: CDR1 MNHEY and CDR2 SMNVEV (reference sequence). Here the CDR3 DNA reads TGTGCCAGCAGTTTGGGGCTAGCGGGGGGTAAAGAGACCCAGTACTTC. It yields the protein CASSLGLAGGKETQYF.

This clone was detected only a few times. The chain joins TRBV6-2 or TRBV6-3 to TRBJ1-1; D is ambiguous. Trimming took off 4 bases at V and 7 bases at J, with 10 bases between the two ends. The CDR3 sequence is 12 residues long. Per the germline V gene, CDR1 is MNHEY and CDR2 is SVGEGT. CDR3 sequence reads: CASSSDPVEAFF. CDR3 DNA: TGTGCCAGCAGTTCCGACCCGGTTGAAGCTTTCTTT.

This rearrangement joins TRBV4-2 to TRBJ2-1; D remains ambiguous. The CDR3 runs 16 residues. CDR1 is LGHNA, CDR2 YNFKEQ, per germline. V was shortened by 0 bases and J by 7 bases, with 16 bases between the two germline ends. CDR3 residues: CASSQEGPRDPNEQFF. The CDR3 DNA reads as TGTGCCAGCAGCCAAGAAGGGCCTAGGGATCCGAATGAGCAGTTCTTC.

The chain links TRBV10-2 to TRBJ1-1, with 8 bases that match TRBD1. This CDR3 region has 13 residues. Germline assignment: CDR1 WSHSY and CDR2 SAAADI. The J segment lost 9 bases and the V segment lost 7 bases, leaving 10 bases of the junction unmatched. The CDR3 DNA reads TGCGCCAGCAACCTCGGACAGGGCTACCAAGCTTTCTTT. Encoded protein: CASNLGQGYQAFF.

The rearrangement joins TRBV24-1 to TRBJ1-5; TRBD1 is a possible D gene (5 bases). The V end was cut by 5 bases, the J end by 1 base, with 11 bases between. The CDR3 runs to 15 residues. Germline CDR1 KGHDR, CDR2 SFDVKD. The CDR3 bases are TGTGCCACCAGTGGGCAGGGAGGAAGCAATCAGCCCCAGCATTTT. Amino acids: CATSGQGGSNQPQHF.

This clone has a single count. The CDR3, as DNA: TGCGCCAGCAGAACGATTGACGGTGGATTTAGCTCCTATAATTCACCCCTCCACTTT. Amino acid sequence: CASRTIDGGFSSYNSPLHF. The chain has TRBV4-1 and TRBJ1-6; D uncertain. The length of the CDR3 is 19 residues. Trimming removed 6 bases from V and 0 bases from J, with 21 bases in between. Germline V gene lookup returns CDR1 MGHRA and CDR2 YSYEKL.

The chain is built from TRBV2 and TRBJ2-7, with 8 bases matching TRBD1. The germline CDR1 and CDR2 sequences are SNHLY and FYNNEI. Trimming removed 8 bases from V and 6 bases from J; junction bases left unmatched: 6. The length of the CDR3 is 12 residues. DNA of the CDR3: TGTGCCAGCGGTTCGACAGGGGTCGAGCAGTACTTC. Its protein product is CASGSTGVEQYF.

The gene calls are TRBV25-1 and TRBJ1-2; D is possibly TRBD1 (6 bases). Germline values: CDR1 MGHDK, CDR2 SYGVNS. CDR3 length: 14 residues. V lost 3 bases, J lost 4 bases, and 12 bases lay in between. In DNA form, the CDR3 reads TGTGCCAGCAGTGATCAGGGGATGATCTATGGCTACACCTTC. Protein: CASSDQGMIYGYTF.

The chain employs TRBV7-2 and TRBJ1-2; D gene uncertain. CDR3 length: 16 residues. Trimming removed 1 base from V and 4 bases from J, with 16 bases in between. Germline V CDR1 and CDR2: SGHTA, FQGNSA. The CDR3 DNA follows: TGTGCCAGCAGCTTAGAGGCGGGCCCGGTCACCTATGGCTACACCTTC. Amino acids: CASSLEAGPVTYGYTF.

The V call is TRBV4-2, the J call TRBJ1-2; no clear D. The CDR3 totals 15 residues. Germline lookup yields CDR1 LGHNA and CDR2 YNFKEQ. Deletions cut 1 base from V and 5 bases from J, with 14 bases between. This chain's CDR3 is CASSQGAGDLYGYTF. As DNA, the CDR3 is TGTGCCAGCAGCCAAGGGGCGGGTGACTTGTATGGCTACACCTTC.

This clone showed up just once. V is TRBV30 and J is TRBJ1-1; D ambiguous. Germline V gene data show CDR1 as GTSNPN and CDR2 as SVGIG (reference sequence). This CDR3 comprises 15 residues. Trimming left V 1 base short and J 0 bases short, with 12 bases between. The DNA for the CDR3 is TGTGCCTGGAGTGCCAGCCTATGGATGAACACTGAAGCTTTCTTT. Amino acids: CAWSASLWMNTEAFF.

The rearrangement joins TRBV18 to TRBJ1-1; D gene uncertain. CDR3 length equals 14 residues. Germline lookup yields CDR1 KGHSH and CDR2 LQKENI. V lost 1 base and J 1 base, leaving 7 bases between the germline ends. CDR3 sequence reads: CASSPRTENTEAFF. Written as DNA, the CDR3 is TGTGCCAGCTCACCACGAACAGAGAACACTGAAGCTTTCTTT.

The V and J genes are TRBV18 and TRBJ2-7; 7 bases align to TRBD1. This CDR3 has 14 amino acids. Losses at the gene ends were 1 base for V and 5 bases for J; bases not matched to a gene: 5. Germline CDR1 and CDR2: KGHSH and LQKENI. This chain's CDR3 is CASSPQGGKNEQYF. The CDR3 DNA reads as TGTGCCAGCTCACCACAAGGGGGCAAGAACGAGCAGTACTTC.

This clone appeared a single time. J is TRBJ1-2 and V is TRBV5-1; 9 nucleotides agree with TRBD1. J was trimmed by 4 bases and V by 3 bases; bases with no gene match: 7. CDR1 SGHRS and CDR2 YFSETQ come from the germline V gene. The CDR3 contains 15 residues. This chain's CDR3 is CASSSQGAGGYGYTF. The CDR3 DNA reads TGCGCCAGCAGCTCACAGGGGGCGGGCGGCTATGGCTACACCTTC.

DNA for the CDR3: TGTGCCTGGAGGCAGGGACTAGCGGGGGGGCATAGCGACGAGCAGTACTTC. Its protein is CAWRQGLAGGHSDEQYF. The chain combines TRBV30 with TRBJ2-7; 16 positions agree with TRBD2. CDR1 and CDR2 (germline): GTSNPN, SVGIG (reference sequence). The trim removed 3 bases at V and 5 bases at J, leaving 10 bases unmatched. CDR3 length: 17 amino acids.

The chain links TRBV19 to TRBJ2-3, with 11 bases fitting TRBD2. From germline, CDR1 is LNHDA and CDR2 SQIVND (reference sequence). This CDR3 is built from 16 residues. Trimming took 3 bases from V and 2 from J; bases not matched to a gene: 4. The CDR3 coding sequence is TGTGCCAGTAGTATTCTAGCGGGGGGCCCCACAGATACGCAGTATTTT. It encodes CASSILAGGPTDTQYF.

V gene TRBV2 combines with J gene TRBJ1-2; D might be TRBD1 (6 bases). V dropped 3 bases and J dropped 7 bases, with 15 bases sitting between them. The germline CDR1 and CDR2 sequences are SNHLY and FYNNEI. The CDR3 length is 14 residues. Here the CDR3 reads CASSEGGSITGYTF. CDR3 nucleotide sequence: TGTGCCAGCAGTGAGGGGGGCTCTATTACTGGCTACACCTTC.

This clone has just a few counts. The chain couples TRBV14 to TRBJ1-2; D is possibly TRBD1 (5 bases). CDR1 SGHDN and CDR2 FVKESK come from the germline V gene. V lost 0 bases to trimming and J lost 13 bases, with 15 bases between them. CDR3 length equals 13 residues. CDR3 nucleotide sequence: TGTGCCAGCAGCCAAGATCAGGGTTTAGCGGGCACCTTC. Translation gives CASSQDQGLAGTF.